This TCR beta chain is drawn from a study of blood T cell repertoires in COVID-19. The wider study: Sources were T cells, B-cell-depleted T cells, or PBMCs; the material itself was cDNA or gDNA.

This clone turned up a few times. The protocol was immunoSEQ multiplex PCR, while the TCRdb copy is restricted to in-frame clones and leaves out a portion. Of about 89,000 clones in the sample, around 72% were seen once. The V end lost 5 bases, the J end lost 1 base, and 12 bases lay between the germline ends. CDR3 length equals 14 residues. Germline CDR1 LGHDT, CDR2 YNNKEL (reference sequence). This sequence was found in a woman older than 75 with acute or convalescent COVID-19. The chain has TRBV3-1 (or the pseudogene TRBV3-2) and TRBJ2-7; D may be TRBD2 (8 bases). Sequences were obtained from peripheral blood. DNA for the CDR3: TGTGCCAGCAGCTTAGCGGGACAGTCCTACGAGCAGTACTTC. Translating gives CASSLAGQSYEQYF.